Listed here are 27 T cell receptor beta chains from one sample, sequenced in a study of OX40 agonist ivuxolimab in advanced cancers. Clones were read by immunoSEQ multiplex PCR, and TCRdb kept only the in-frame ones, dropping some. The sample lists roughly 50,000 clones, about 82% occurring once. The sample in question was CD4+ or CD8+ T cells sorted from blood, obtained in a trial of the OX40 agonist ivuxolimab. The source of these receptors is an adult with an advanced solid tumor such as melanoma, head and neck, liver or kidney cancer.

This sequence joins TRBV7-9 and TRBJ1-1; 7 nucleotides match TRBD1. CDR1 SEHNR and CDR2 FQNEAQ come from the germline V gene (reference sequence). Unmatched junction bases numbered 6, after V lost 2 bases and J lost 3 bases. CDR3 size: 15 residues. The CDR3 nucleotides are TGTGCCAGCAGCTTACTGGCCAGGGGGGACACTGAAGCTTTCTTT. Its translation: CASSLLARGDTEAFF.

The CDR3 DNA reads as TGTGCCAGCAGCTTTGGTCTGGGGGTTCTTGGTGAAAAACTGTTTTTT. Amino acid sequence: CASSFGLGVLGEKLFF. The chain has TRBV5-8 and TRBJ1-4; TRBD1 is a possible D gene (5 bases). V was shortened by 2 bases and J by 7 bases, with 18 bases between the two germline ends. There are 16 residues in the CDR3. Germline V gene data show CDR1 as SGHTS and CDR2 as YDEGEE.

Here the CDR3 reads CASSSRPQETQYF. CDR3 DNA: TGTGCCAGCAGCTCCCGTCCCCAAGAGACCCAGTACTTC. The chain employs TRBV7-2 and TRBJ2-5; D is uncertain. There are 13 residues in the CDR3. V was shortened by 4 bases and J by 1 base, with 7 bases between the two germline ends. The germline gives CDR1 SGHTA, CDR2 FQGNSA.

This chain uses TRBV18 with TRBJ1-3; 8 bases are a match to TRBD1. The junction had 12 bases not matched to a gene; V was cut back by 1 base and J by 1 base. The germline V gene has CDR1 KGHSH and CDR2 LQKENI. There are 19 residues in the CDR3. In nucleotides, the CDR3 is TGTGCCAGCTCACCACTCACAGGGCGGACAGGGAAGTCTGGAAACACCATATATTTT. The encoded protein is CASSPLTGRTGKSGNTIYF.

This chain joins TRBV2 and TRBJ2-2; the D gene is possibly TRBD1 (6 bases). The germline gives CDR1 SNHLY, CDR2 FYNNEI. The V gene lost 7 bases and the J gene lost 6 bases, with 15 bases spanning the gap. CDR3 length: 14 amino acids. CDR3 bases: TGTGCCAGCATTGGGGGCCGCTTTCCCGGGGAGCTGTTTTTT. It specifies CASIGGRFPGELFF.

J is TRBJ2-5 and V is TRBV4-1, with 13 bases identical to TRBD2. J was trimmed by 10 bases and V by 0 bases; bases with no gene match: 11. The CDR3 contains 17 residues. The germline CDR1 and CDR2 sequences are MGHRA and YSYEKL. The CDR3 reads CASSQDSRTSGGWGQYF. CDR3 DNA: TGCGCCAGCAGCCAAGATTCCCGGACTAGCGGGGGATGGGGCCAGTACTTC.

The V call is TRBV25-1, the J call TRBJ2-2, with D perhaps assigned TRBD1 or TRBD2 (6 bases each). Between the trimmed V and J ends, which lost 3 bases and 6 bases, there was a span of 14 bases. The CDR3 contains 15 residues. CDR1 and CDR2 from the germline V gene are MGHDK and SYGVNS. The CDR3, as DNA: TGTGCCAGCAGTGATATGGGGGGCCGGGCCGGGGAGCTGTTTTTT. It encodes CASSDMGGRAGELFF.

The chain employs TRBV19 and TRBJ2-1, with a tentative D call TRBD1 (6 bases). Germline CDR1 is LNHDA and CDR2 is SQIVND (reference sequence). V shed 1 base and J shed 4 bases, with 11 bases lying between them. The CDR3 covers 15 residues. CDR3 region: CASSIVQGLYNEQFF. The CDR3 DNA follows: TGTGCCAGTAGTATAGTGCAGGGGTTATACAATGAGCAGTTCTTC. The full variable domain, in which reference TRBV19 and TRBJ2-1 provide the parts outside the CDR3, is DGGITQSPKYLFRKEGQNVTLSCEQNLNHDAMYWYRQDPGQGLRLIYYSQIVNDFQKGDIAEGYSVSREKKESFPLTVTSAQKNPTAFYLCASSIVQGLYNEQFFGPGTRLTVL.

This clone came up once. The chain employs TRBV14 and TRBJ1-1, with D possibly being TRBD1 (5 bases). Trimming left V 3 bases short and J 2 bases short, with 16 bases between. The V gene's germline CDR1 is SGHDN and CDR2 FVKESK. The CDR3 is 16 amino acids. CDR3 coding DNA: TGTGCCAGCAGCCACCCCCTCGGGGGAGGAAACACTGAAGCTTTCTTT. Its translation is CASSHPLGGGNTEAFF.

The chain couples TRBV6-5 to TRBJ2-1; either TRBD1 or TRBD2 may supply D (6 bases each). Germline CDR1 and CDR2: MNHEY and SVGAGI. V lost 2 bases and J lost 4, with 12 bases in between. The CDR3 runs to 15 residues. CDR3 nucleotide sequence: TGTGCCAGCAGTTACGAGGGGGGAACTTACAATGAGCAGTTCTTC. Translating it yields CASSYEGGTYNEQFF.

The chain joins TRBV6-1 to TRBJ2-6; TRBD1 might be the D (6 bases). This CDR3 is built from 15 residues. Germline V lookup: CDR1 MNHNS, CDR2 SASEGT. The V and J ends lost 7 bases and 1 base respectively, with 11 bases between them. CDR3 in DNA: TGTGCCAGCATCCCCCAGGGGTCTGGGGCCAACGTCCTGACTTTC. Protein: CASIPQGSGANVLTF.

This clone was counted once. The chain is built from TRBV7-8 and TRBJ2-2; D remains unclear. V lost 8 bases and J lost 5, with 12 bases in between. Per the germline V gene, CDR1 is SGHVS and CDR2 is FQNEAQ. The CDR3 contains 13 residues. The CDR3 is CASGLSRTGELFF. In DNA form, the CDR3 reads TGTGCCAGCGGCCTTAGTAGGACCGGGGAGCTGTTTTTT. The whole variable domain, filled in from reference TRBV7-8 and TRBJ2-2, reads GAGVSQSPRYKVAKRGQDVALRCDPISGHVSLFWYQQALGQGPEFLTYFQNEAQLDKSGLPSDRFFAERPEGSVSTLKIQRTQQEDSAVYLCASGLSRTGELFFGEGSRLTVL.

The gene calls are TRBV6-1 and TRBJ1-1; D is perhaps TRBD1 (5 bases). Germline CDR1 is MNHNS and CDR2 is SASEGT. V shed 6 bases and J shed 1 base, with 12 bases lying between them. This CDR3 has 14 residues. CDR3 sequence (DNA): TGTGCCAGCAGCCAAACAGGAAAGAACACTGAAGCTTTCTTT. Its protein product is CASSQTGKNTEAFF.

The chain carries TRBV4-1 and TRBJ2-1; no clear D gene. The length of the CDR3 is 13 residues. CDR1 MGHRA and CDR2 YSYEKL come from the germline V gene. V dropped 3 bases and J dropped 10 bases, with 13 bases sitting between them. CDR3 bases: TGCGCCAGCAGCCACGTTGGTGGGGTCGAGCAGTTCTTC. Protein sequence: CASSHVGGVEQFF.

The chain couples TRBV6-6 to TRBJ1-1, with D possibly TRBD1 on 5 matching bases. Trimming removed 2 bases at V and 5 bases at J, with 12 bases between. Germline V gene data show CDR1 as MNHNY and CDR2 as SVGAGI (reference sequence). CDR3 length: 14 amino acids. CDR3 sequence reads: CASSYRQGGTEAFF. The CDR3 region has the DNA TGTGCCAGCAGTTACAGGCAGGGTGGGACTGAAGCTTTCTTT.

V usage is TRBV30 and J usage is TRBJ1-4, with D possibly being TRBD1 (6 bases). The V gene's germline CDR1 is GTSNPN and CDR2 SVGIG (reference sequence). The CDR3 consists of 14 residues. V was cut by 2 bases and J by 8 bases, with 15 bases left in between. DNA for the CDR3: TGTGCCTGGAGTCGGGTCAGGGGTTTCGAAAAACTGTTTTTT. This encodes CAWSRVRGFEKLFF.

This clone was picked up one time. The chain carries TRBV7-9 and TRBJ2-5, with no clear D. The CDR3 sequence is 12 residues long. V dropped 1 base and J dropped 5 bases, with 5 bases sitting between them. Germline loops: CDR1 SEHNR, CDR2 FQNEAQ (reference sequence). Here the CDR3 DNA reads TGTGCCAGCAGCTTAGTAGGCGAGACCCAGTACTTC. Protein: CASSLVGETQYF.

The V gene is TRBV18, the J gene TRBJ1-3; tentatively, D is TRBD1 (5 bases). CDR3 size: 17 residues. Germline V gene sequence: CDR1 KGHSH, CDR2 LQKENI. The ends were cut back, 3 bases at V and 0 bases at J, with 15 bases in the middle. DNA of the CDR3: TGTGCCAGCTCACCGCTAGGGGAGGGCCACTCTGGAAACACCATATATTTT. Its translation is CASSPLGEGHSGNTIYF. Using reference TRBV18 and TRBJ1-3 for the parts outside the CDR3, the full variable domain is NAGVMQNPRHLVRRRGQEARLRCSPMKGHSHVYWYRQLPEEGLKFMVYLQKENIIDESGMPKERFSAEFPKEGPSILRIQQVVRGDSAAYFCASSPLGEGHSGNTIYFGEGSWLTVV.

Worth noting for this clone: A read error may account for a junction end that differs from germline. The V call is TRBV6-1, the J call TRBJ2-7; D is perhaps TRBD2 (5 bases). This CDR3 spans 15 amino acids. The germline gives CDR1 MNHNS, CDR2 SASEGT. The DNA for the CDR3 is TGTGCCAGCAGCGCCCGGGATGCAAGCTCCTGCGAGCAGTACTTC. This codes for CASSARDASSCEQYF.

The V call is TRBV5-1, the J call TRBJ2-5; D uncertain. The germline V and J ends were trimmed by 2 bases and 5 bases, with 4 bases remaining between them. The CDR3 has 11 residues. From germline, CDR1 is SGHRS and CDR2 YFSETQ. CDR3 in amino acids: CASSFRETQYF. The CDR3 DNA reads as TGCGCCAGCAGCTTTCGGGAGACCCAGTACTTC.

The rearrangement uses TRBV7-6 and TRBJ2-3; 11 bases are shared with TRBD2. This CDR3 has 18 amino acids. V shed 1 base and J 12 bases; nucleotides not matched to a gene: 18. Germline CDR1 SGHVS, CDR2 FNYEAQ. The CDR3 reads CASSLELRVAGGLNRQYF. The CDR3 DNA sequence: TGTGCCAGCAGCTTAGAACTTAGGGTAGCGGGGGGGCTAAACCGACAGTATTTT.

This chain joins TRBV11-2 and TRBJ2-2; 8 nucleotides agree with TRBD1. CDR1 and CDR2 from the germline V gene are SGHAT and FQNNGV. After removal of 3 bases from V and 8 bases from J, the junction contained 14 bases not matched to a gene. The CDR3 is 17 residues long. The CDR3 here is CASSFRPPGQGEGELFF. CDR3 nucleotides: TGTGCCAGCAGCTTCCGTCCTCCAGGACAGGGAGAAGGGGAGCTGTTTTTT.

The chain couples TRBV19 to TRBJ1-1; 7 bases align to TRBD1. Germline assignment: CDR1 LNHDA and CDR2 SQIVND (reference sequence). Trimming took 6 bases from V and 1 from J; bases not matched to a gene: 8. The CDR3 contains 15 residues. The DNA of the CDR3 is TGTGCCAGTAGCTCACCGGGACAGAGGAACACTGAAGCTTTCTTT. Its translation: CASSSPGQRNTEAFF.

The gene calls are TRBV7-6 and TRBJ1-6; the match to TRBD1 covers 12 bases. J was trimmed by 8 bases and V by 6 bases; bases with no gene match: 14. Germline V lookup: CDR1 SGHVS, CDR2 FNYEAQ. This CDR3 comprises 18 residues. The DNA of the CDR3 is TGTGCCAGCAGAAAAAGGGGCCGGGACAGGGGGCTCTATTCACCCCTCCACTTT. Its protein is CASRKRGRDRGLYSPLHF.

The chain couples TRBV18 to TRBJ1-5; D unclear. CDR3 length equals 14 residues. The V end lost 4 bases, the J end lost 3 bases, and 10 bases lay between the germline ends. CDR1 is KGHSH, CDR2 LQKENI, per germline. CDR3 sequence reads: CASSLRGNNQPQHF. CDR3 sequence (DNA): TGTGCCAGCTCACTTCGAGGGAACAATCAGCCCCAGCATTTT.

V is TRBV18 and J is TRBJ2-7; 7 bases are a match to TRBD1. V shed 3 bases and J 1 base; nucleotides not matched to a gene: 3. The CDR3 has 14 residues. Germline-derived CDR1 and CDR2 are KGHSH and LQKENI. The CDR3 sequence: CASSPDRTSYEQYF. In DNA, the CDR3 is TGTGCCAGCTCACCGGACAGGACGTCCTACGAGCAGTACTTC.

The CDR3 sequence: CASSPSTSSGNTIYF. For the CDR3, the DNA is TGTGCCAGCTCACCATCGACTTCCTCTGGAAACACCATATATTTT. V is TRBV18 and J is TRBJ1-3, with D unresolved. The CDR3 is 15 amino acids. The germline V and J ends were trimmed by 2 bases and 0 bases, with 8 bases remaining between them. Germline CDR1 KGHSH, CDR2 LQKENI.